This T cell receptor beta chain came from a study of brain T cells in children with intractable seizures. After removal of 8 bases from V and 0 bases from J, the junction contained 7 bases not matched to a gene. The CDR3 totals 17 residues. Germline values: CDR1 MGHDK, CDR2 SYGVNS. The assay was immunoSEQ multiplex PCR, and TCRdb's table has in-frame clones only and misses some. Among about 340,000 clones listed, approximately 93% were seen once. Time point noted: blood from clinic visit 5 months post-surgery; TSC patient then seizure free. Surgery cases with the highest brain T cell transcript signatures were chosen for sequencing. Comment on this clone: What it recognizes is unknown.

Study results and caveats: Absence of clones before surgery may stem from lower sequencing depth.

The V and J genes are TRBV25-1 and TRBJ2-6, with 10 bases lining up with TRBD1. The material was peripheral blood, obtained about 5 months after surgery. This clonotype originated in a boy younger than two with tuberous sclerosis and intractable seizures. The CDR3: CASCPGQGPSGANVLTF. The CDR3 nucleotides are TGTGCCAGCTGCCCGGGACAGGGGCCCTCTGGGGCCAACGTCCTGACTTTC.